Listed below are T cell receptor beta chains from one sample, sequenced in a study of cytomegalovirus exposure and HLA in healthy donors. The protocol was immunoSEQ multiplex PCR, while the TCRdb copy is restricted to in-frame clones and leaves out a portion. Found here are 230,000 or so clones, 80% to 90% of them singletons; the top ten hold 2.9%. Sequencing was performed on PBMCs. The receptors come from a woman aged 18-29 years in good health and CMV-seronegative. The CDR3 runs from the conserved cysteine through the conserved F or W. The order of the fields is J gene, D gene, V gene, CDR3 protein, CDR3 DNA. D genes are given only for firm matches.

j_call: TRBJ2-1; d_call: .; v_call: TRBV9; cdr3_aa: CASSVRDNPPGNNEQFF; cdr3_nt: TGTGCCAGCAGCGTCCGGGATAACCCTCCGGGAAACAATGAGCAGTTCTTC
j_call: TRBJ2-7; d_call: .; v_call: TRBV25-1; cdr3_aa: CASSEYIGGGKDEQYF; cdr3_nt: TGTGCCAGCAGTGAATATATTGGGGGGGGCAAGGACGAGCAGTACTTC
j_call: TRBJ2-5; d_call: TRBD2; v_call: TRBV6-5; cdr3_aa: CASSYSWLAGGETQYF; cdr3_nt: TGTGCCAGCAGTTACTCATGGCTAGCGGGAGGTGAGACCCAGTACTTC
j_call: TRBJ2-3; d_call: .; v_call: TRBV27; cdr3_aa: CASSPLLTPGLGTDTQYF; cdr3_nt: TGTGCCAGCAGTCCTCTACTAACCCCCGGATTGGGCACAGATACGCAGTATTTT
j_call: TRBJ2-1; d_call: TRBD2; v_call: TRBV7-8; cdr3_aa: CASSLGLAALYNEQFF; cdr3_nt: TGTGCCAGCAGCTTAGGACTAGCGGCGCTTTACAATGAGCAGTTCTTC
j_call: TRBJ2-3; d_call: .; v_call: TRBV27; cdr3_aa: CASSLTSTDTQYF; cdr3_nt: TGTGCCAGCAGTCTGACTAGCACAGATACGCAGTATTTT
j_call: TRBJ2-5; d_call: .; v_call: TRBV6-6; cdr3_aa: CASRQTVQETQYF; cdr3_nt: TGTGCCAGCAGACAGACAGTCCAAGAGACCCAGTACTTC
j_call: TRBJ1-2; d_call: .; v_call: TRBV28; cdr3_aa: CASSLSHSYGYTF; cdr3_nt: TGTGCCAGCAGTTTAAGCCATTCCTATGGCTACACCTTC
j_call: TRBJ1-1; d_call: .; v_call: TRBV15; cdr3_aa: CATSSPRSYSGTEAFF; cdr3_nt: TGTGCCACCAGCAGCCCGCGGTCCTATAGCGGCACTGAAGCTTTCTTT
j_call: TRBJ2-3; d_call: TRBD2; v_call: TRBV4-1; cdr3_aa: CASSQDYAGGSTQYF; cdr3_nt: TGCGCCAGCAGCCAAGATTACGCGGGAGGTTCCACGCAGTATTTT
j_call: TRBJ2-5; d_call: TRBD2; v_call: TRBV11-2; cdr3_aa: CASSLELAGEETQYF; cdr3_nt: TGTGCCAGCAGCTTAGAGCTAGCGGGAGAGGAGACCCAGTACTTC
j_call: TRBJ2-1; d_call: TRBD1; v_call: TRBV28; cdr3_aa: CASSLGGRGTGHEQFF; cdr3_nt: TGTGCCAGCAGTTTAGGGGGGAGGGGGACAGGGCATGAGCAGTTCTTC